This T cell receptor beta chain was identified in a study of T cells after yellow fever vaccination. In the study overall: Those fractions that held only low numbers of cells were prepared using the SMART-Seq v4 Ultra Low Input RNA kit.

Generation of TCR cDNA used 5'RACE template switching (which added a universal primer site and UMIs). One entry per CDR3 protein results from TCRdb running MiXCR on the 5' RACE reads. The sample holds just under 600,000 distinct CDR3 sequences, roughly 12% seen once. Germline V gives CDR1 MNHEY, CDR2 SMNVEV (reference sequence). Trimming removed 4 bases from V and 2 bases from J, with 12 bases in between. This CDR3 region has 15 residues. The chain combines TRBV27 with TRBJ1-5; D remains unclear. The source of this sequence is a man younger than 45 who received the YFV17D yellow fever vaccine. The source material was PBMCs, sampled on the day of the yellow fever booster vaccination. The CDR3 DNA follows: TGTGCCAGCAGTTCGACCCCGGGAGGCAATCAGCCCCAGCATTTT. Translation gives CASSSTPGGNQPQHF.